The clone carrying this T cell receptor beta chain has only one observation. These data are taken from a study of blood T cell repertoires in COVID-19. Participants, about 18 to 95 years old, spanned around 25 US areas. There are 13 residues in the CDR3. The V end was cut by 7 bases, the J end by 5 bases, with 14 bases between. Per germline, CDR1 MDHEN and CDR2 SYDVKM. Sequenced by immunoSEQ multiplex PCR; TCRdb stores in-frame clones only, minus some. The data show 490,000 or so clones, 88% seen once. The rearrangement uses TRBV28 and TRBJ2-5; D is perhaps TRBD2 (7 bases). This receptor was identified in a woman aged 40 to 50 who had recovered from COVID-19. What was sequenced was PBMCs or T cells enriched from blood (not recorded which). For the CDR3, the DNA is TGTGCCAGCATTAGGGGGGGCGGGGAGACCCAGTACTTC. Its protein is CASIRGGGETQYF.